This T cell receptor (beta chain) was captured in a study of OX40 agonist ivuxolimab in advanced cancers. The assay was immunoSEQ multiplex PCR, and TCRdb's table has in-frame clones only and misses some. The sample comprises under 85,000 clones, more than 75% of which are singletons, and 0.2% to 0.3% rests with the top ten. Study-level findings and limits: Antigens targeted by the expanded peripheral T cells were not determined.

V lost 4 bases, J lost 0 bases, and 11 bases stayed unmatched. The CDR3 contains 19 residues. Germline CDR1 SGHNT, CDR2 YYREEE (reference sequence). Turning to this clone: Its antigen remains unidentified.

The sequences come from CD4+ or CD8+ T cells sorted from blood, collected in a trial of the OX40 agonist ivuxolimab. The receptor comes from an adult with an advanced solid tumor such as melanoma, head and neck, liver or kidney cancer. The rearrangement links TRBV5-4 to TRBJ2-6; TRBD1 aligns across 9 bases. CDR3 nucleotide sequence: TGTGCCAGCAGCACCAAAAATCCGGGACAGGGCTCTGGGGCCAACGTCCTGACTTTC. Its translation is CASSTKNPGQGSGANVLTF.